The text below deals with one T cell receptor (beta chain). This table comes from immunoSEQ multiplex PCR, and its TCRdb copy is limited to in-frame clones, with some not included. The sample consists of 45,000 to 60,000 clones, 89% of them appearing once. These data come from a study of T cell responses to AZD1222 COVID-19 vaccine. V lost 7 bases, J lost 7 bases, and 12 bases stayed unmatched. This CDR3 region has 15 residues. Germline-derived CDR1 and CDR2 are MNHNY and SVGAGI (reference sequence). The chain carries TRBV6-6 and TRBJ2-7; 11 bases map to TRBD2. This receptor was taken from an adult in good health. Specimen: peripheral blood, collected on day 0 of AZD1222 vaccination. In DNA, the CDR3 is TGTGCCAGCACCGCGTTAGCGGGAGGGCCTGGGGAGCAGTACTTC. It codes for CASTALAGGPGEQYF.